This T cell receptor (beta chain) was observed in a study of cytomegalovirus exposure and HLA in healthy donors. Overall study: Researchers previously reported finding some 110 million unique TCR beta sequences from around 200 million T cells.

General study findings and limits: Most TCR sequences proved rare, with some public TCRs found in many donors. The classifier reportedly diagnosed cytomegalovirus status with high specificity and sensitivity. Most of the TCR beta V segments (in an earlier analysis) were productive either about 90% or about 30% of the time.

The PCR had 60 Vbeta and 13 Jbeta primers. TCRdb's copy holds only in-frame clones and misses some; the assay was immunoSEQ multiplex PCR. The sample consists of approximately 150,000 clones, about 71% of them appearing once. The germline CDR1 and CDR2 sequences are MNHNY and SVGAGI (reference sequence). Trimming stripped 6 bases from V and 3 bases from J, with 11 bases between. The length of the CDR3 is 13 residues. As regards this clone: The antigen remains unidentified.

The rearrangement links TRBV6-6 to TRBJ1-1, with a weak D call TRBD1 (5 bases). Specimen: PBMCs. This sequence originates from a man over 45 in good health and CMV-seronegative. CDR3 DNA: TGTGCCAGCAGCTTGGGACTTTACACTGAAGCTTTCTTT. This sequence encodes CASSLGLYTEAFF.